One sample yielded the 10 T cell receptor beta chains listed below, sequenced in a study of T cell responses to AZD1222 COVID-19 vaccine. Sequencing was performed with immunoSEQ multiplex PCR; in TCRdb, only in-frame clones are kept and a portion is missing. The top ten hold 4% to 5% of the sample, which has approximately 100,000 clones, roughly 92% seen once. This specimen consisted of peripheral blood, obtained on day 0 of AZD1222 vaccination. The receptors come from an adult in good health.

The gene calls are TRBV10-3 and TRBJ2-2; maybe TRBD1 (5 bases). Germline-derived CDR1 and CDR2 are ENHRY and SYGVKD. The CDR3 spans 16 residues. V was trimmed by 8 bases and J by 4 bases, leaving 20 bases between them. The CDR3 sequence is CAIGGAESSFTGELFF. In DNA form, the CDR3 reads TGTGCCATCGGTGGGGCAGAGTCCTCATTCACCGGGGAGCTGTTTTTT.

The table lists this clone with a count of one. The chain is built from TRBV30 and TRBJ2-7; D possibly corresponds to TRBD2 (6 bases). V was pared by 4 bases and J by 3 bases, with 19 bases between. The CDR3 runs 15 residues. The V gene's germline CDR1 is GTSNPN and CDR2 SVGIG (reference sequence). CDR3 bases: TGTGCCTGGACCCCAGAGCGGGTCTTAGTCTACGAGCAGTACTTC. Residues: CAWTPERVLVYEQYF.

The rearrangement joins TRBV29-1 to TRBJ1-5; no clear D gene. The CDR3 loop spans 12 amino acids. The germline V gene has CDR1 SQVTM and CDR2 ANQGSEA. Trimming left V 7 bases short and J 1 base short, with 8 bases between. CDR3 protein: CSAQTSNQPQHF. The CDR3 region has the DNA TGCAGCGCTCAAACAAGCAATCAGCCCCAGCATTTT.

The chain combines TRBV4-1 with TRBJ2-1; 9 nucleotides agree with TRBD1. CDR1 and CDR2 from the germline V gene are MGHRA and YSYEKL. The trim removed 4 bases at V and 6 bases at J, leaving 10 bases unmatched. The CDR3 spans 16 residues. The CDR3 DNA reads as TGCGCCAGCAGCCCATCCCCGGGACAGGGTGCCAATGAGCAGTTCTTC. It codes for CASSPSPGQGANEQFF.

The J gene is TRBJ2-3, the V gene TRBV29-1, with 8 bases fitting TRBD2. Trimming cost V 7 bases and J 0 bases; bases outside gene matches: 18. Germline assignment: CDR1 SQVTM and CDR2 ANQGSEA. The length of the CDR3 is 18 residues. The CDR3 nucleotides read TGCAGCGCCGAGAGACTCGCGGGGGGAGGGGTTAGCACAGATACGCAGTATTTT. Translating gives CSAERLAGGGVSTDTQYF.

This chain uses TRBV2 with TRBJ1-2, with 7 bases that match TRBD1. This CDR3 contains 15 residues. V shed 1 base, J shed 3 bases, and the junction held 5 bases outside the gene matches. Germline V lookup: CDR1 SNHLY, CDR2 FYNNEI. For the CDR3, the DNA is TGTGCCAGCAGTGAAGGACAGGGCCTGTACTATGGCTACACCTTC. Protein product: CASSEGQGLYYGYTF. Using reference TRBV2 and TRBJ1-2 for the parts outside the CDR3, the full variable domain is EPEVTQTPSHQVTQMGQEVILRCVPISNHLYFYWYRQILGQKVEFLVSFYNNEISEKSEIFDDQFSVERPDGSNFTLKIRSTKLEDSAMYFCASSEGQGLYYGYTFGSGTRLTVV.

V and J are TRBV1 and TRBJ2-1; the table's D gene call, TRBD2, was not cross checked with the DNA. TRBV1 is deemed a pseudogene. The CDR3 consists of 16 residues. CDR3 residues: CTSSQECSGGANEQFF. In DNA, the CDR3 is TGCACCAGCAGCCAAGAGTGTAGCGGGGGGGCCAATGAGCAGTTCTTC.

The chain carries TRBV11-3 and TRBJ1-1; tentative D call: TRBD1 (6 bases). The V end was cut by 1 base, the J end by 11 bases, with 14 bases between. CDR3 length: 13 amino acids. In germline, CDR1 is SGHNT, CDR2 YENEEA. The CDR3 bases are TGTGCCAGCAGCTTAGGGTATGGGGGCGCGGCTTTCTTT. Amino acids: CASSLGYGGAAFF. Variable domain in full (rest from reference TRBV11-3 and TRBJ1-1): EAGVVQSPRYKIIEKKQPVAFWCNPISGHNTLYWYLQNLGQGPELLIRYENEEAVDDSQLPKDRFSAERLKGVDSTLKIQPAELGDSAVYLCASSLGYGGAAFFGQGTRLTVV.

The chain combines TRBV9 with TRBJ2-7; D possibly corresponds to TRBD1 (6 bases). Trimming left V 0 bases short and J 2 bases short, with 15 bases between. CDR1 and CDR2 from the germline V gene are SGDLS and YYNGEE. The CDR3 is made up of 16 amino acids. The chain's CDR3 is CASSVGQSAGAYEQYF. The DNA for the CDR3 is TGTGCCAGCAGCGTAGGTCAATCGGCAGGGGCCTACGAGCAGTACTTC.

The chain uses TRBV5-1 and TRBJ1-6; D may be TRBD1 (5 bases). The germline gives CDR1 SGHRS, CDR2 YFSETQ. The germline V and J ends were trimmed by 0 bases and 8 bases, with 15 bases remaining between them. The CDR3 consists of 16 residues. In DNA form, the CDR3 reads TGCGCCAGCAGCTTGGAACTTTTGGGGGGGGATTCACCCCTCCACTTT. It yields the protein CASSLELLGGDSPLHF. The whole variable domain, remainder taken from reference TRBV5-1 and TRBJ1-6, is KAGVTQTPRYLIKTRGQQVTLSCSPISGHRSVSWYQQTPGQGLQFLFEYFSETQRNKGNFPGRFSGRQFSNSRSEMNVSTLELGDSALYLCASSLELLGGDSPLHFGNGTRLTVT.